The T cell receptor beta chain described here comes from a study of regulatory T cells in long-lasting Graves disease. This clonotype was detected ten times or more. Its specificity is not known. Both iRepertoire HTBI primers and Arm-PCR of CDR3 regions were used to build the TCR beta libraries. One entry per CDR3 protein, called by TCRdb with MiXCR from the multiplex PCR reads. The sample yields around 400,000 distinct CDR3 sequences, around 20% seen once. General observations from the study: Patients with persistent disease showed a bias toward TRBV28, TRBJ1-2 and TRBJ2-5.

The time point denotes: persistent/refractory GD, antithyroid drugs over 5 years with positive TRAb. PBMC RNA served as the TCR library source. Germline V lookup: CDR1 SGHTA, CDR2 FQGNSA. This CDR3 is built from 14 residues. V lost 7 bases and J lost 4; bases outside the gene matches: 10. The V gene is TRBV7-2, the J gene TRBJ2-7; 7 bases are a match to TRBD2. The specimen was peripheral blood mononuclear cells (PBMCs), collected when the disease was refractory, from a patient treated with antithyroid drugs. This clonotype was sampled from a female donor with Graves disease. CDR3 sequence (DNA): TGTGCCAGCATCCCCCGACTAGCCATATACGAGCAGTACTTC. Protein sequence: CASIPRLAIYEQYF.